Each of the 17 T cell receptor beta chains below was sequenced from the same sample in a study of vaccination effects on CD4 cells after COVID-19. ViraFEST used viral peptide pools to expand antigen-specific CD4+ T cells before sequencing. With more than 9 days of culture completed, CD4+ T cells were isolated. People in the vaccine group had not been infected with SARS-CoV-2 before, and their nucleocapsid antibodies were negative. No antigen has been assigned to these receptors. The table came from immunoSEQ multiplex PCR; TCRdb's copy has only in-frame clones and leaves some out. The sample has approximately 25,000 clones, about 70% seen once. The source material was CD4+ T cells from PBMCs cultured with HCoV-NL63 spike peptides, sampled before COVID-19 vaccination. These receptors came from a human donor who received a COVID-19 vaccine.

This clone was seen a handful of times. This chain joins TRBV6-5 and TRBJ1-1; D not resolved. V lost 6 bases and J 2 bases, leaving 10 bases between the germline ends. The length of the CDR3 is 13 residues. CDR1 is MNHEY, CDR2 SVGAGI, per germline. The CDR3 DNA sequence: TGTGCCAGCAGAATTCTTAAAAACACTGAAGCTTTCTTT. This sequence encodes CASRILKNTEAFF.

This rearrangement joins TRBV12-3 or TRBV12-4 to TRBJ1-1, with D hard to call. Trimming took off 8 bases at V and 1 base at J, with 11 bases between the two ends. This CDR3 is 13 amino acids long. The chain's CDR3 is CASSRGWNTEAFF. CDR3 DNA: TGTGCCAGCTCTCGGGGATGGAACACTGAAGCTTTCTTT.

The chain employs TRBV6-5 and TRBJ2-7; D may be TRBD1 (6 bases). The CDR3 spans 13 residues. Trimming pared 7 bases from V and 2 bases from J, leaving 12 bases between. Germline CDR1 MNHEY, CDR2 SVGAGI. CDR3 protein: CASNWDTPYEQYF. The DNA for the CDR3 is TGTGCCAGCAACTGGGACACCCCCTACGAGCAGTACTTC.

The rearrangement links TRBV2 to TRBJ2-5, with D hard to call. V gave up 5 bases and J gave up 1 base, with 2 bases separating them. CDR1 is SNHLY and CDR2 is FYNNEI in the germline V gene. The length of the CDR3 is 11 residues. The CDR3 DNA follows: TGTGCCAGCAGTATCCAAGAGACCCAGTACTTC. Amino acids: CASSIQETQYF. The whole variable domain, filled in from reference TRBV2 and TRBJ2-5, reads EPEVTQTPSHQVTQMGQEVILRCVPISNHLYFYWYRQILGQKVEFLVSFYNNEISEKSEIFDDQFSVERPDGSNFTLKIRSTKLEDSAMYFCASSIQETQYFGPGTRLLVL.

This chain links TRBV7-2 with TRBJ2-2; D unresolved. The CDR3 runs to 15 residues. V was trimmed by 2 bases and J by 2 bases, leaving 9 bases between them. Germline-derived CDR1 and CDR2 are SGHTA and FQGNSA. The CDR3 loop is CASSLQLGNTGELFF. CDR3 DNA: TGTGCCAGCAGCTTACAGTTGGGTAACACCGGGGAGCTGTTTTTT.

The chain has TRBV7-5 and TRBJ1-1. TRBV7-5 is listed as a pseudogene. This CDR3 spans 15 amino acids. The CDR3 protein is CARSLVRGGNTEAFF. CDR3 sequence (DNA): TGTGCCAGAAGCTTAGTAAGGGGGGGGAACACTGAAGCTTTCTTT.

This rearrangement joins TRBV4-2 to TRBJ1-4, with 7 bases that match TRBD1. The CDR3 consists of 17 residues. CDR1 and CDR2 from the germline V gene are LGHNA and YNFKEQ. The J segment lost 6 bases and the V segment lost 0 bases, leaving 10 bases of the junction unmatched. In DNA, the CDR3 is TGTGCCAGCAGCCAAGAGTTGAACAGGGGAAATGATGAAAAACTGTTTTTT. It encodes CASSQELNRGNDEKLFF.

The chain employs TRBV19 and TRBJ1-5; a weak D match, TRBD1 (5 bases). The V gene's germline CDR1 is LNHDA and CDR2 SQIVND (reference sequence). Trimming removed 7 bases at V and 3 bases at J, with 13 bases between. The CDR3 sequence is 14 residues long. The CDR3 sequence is CASTQGGNNQPQHF. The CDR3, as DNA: TGTGCCAGTACCCAGGGAGGAAACAATCAGCCCCAGCATTTT.

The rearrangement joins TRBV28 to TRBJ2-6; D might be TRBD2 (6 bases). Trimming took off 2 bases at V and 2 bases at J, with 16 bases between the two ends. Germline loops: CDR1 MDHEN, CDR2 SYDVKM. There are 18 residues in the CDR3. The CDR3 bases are TGTGCCAGCAGTTTAGTTCTGCGCGGGATACCTGGGGCCAACGTCCTGACTTTC. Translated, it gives CASSLVLRGIPGANVLTF.

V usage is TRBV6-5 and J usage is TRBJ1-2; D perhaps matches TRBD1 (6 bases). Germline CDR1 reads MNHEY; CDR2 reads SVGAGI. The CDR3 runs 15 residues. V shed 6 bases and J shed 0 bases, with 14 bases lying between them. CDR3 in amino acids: CASRIQGSSNYGYTF. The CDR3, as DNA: TGTGCCAGCAGGATACAGGGCAGTTCTAACTATGGCTACACCTTC.

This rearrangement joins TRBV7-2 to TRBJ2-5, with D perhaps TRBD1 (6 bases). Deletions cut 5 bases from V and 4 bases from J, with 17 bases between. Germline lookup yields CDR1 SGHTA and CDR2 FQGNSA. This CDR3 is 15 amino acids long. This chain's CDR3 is CASSQSAGAGETQYF. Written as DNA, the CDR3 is TGTGCCAGCAGCCAGTCCGCAGGGGCCGGAGAGACCCAGTACTTC. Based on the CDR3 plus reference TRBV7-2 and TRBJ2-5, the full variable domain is GAGVSQSPSNKVTEKGKDVELRCDPISGHTALYWYRQSLGQGLEFLIYFQGNSAPDKSGLPSDRFSAERTGGSVSTLTIQRTQQEDSAVYLCASSQSAGAGETQYFGPGTRLLVL.

CDR3 nucleotide sequence: TGTGCCAGCAGCTTAGCGGGGACAAGTACTGGAAACACCATATATTTT. Residues: CASSLAGTSTGNTIYF. The chain combines TRBV7-9 with TRBJ1-3; tentatively, D is TRBD1 (6 bases). The CDR3 extends over 16 amino acids. Germline-derived CDR1 and CDR2 are SEHNR and FQNEAQ (reference sequence). Trimming pared 0 bases from V and 2 bases from J, leaving 11 bases between.

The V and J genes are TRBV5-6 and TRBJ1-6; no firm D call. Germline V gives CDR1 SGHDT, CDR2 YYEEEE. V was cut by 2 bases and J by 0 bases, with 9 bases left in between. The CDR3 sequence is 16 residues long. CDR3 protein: CASSFSGDSYNSPLHF. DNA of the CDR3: TGTGCCAGCAGCTTTTCCGGGGACTCCTATAATTCACCCCTCCACTTT.

CDR3 protein: CASSKPDYEETQYF. The CDR3 nucleotides read TGTGCCAGCAGCAAACCCGACTACGAAGAGACCCAGTACTTC. The chain has TRBV5-8 and TRBJ2-5, with a weak D call TRBD2 (5 bases). The CDR3 extends over 14 amino acids. The V and J ends lost 4 bases and 3 bases respectively, with 13 bases between them. From germline, CDR1 is SGHTS and CDR2 YDEGEE.

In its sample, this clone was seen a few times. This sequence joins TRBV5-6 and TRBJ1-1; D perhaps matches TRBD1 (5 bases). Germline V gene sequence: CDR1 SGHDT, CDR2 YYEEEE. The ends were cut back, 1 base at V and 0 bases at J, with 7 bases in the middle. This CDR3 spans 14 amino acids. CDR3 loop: CASSLQGMNTEAFF. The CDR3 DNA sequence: TGTGCCAGCAGCTTGCAGGGTATGAACACTGAAGCTTTCTTT. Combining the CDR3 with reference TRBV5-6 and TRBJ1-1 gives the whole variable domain DAGVTQSPTHLIKTRGQQVTLRCSPKSGHDTVSWYQQALGQGPQFIFQYYEEEERQRGNFPDRFSGHQFPNYSSELNVNALLLGDSALYLCASSLQGMNTEAFFGQGTRLTVV.

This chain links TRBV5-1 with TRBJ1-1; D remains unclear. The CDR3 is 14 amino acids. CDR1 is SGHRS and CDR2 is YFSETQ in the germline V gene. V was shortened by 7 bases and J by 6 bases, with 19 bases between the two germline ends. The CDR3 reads CASRLLGYNAEAFF. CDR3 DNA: TGCGCCAGCCGACTACTGGGGTATAACGCTGAAGCTTTCTTT.

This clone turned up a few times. The chain's CDR3 is CASSSQGTGELFF. The CDR3 region has the DNA TGTGCCAGCAGTTCCCAGGGGACCGGGGAGCTGTTTTTT. This chain connects TRBV6-4 to TRBJ2-2; D might be TRBD1 (6 bases). The CDR3 sequence is 13 residues long. Trimming took 5 bases from V and 5 from J, leaving 9 bases between them. Germline V gives CDR1 MRHNA, CDR2 SNTAGT.